This entry lists 4 T cell receptor beta chains sequenced from one sample in a study of blood T cell repertoires in COVID-19. The data were produced by immunoSEQ multiplex PCR, yet TCRdb's version contains in-frame clones alone and is incomplete. This sample has tens of thousands of clones, with about 91% found just once. The sequenced sample consisted of peripheral blood. These receptor sequences come from a woman in her sixties or seventies with COVID-19, enrolled during active disease.

J is TRBJ2-7 and V is TRBV7-2; D is unclear. Trimming shortened V by 0 bases and J by 4 bases, and 13 bases separated the two germline ends. This CDR3 has 15 amino acids. In germline, CDR1 is SGHTA, CDR2 FQGNSA. The CDR3 loop is CASSLATASQYEQYF. CDR3 nucleotide sequence: TGTGCCAGCAGCTTAGCCACAGCCTCACAGTACGAGCAGTACTTC.

This rearrangement joins TRBV4-3 to TRBJ2-5; 11 bases line up with TRBD1. The CDR3 has 14 residues. Trimming removed 3 bases from V and 3 bases from J; junction bases left unmatched: 0. Germline lookup yields CDR1 LGHNA and CDR2 YSLEER. The CDR3 coding sequence is TGCGCCAGCAGCCAGGGACAGGGGGAAGAGACCCAGTACTTC. Amino acids: CASSQGQGEETQYF.

This chain uses TRBV4-3 with TRBJ2-7; no reliable D call. V was clipped by 0 bases and J by 3 bases, with 9 bases between them. CDR3 length: 14 amino acids. CDR1 and CDR2 (germline): LGHNA, YSLEER. The CDR3 nucleotides read TGCGCCAGCAGCCAAGAGTCCCAGGTCTACGAGCAGTACTTC. Its translation is CASSQESQVYEQYF.

This clone was recorded a few times. The chain uses TRBV19 and TRBJ2-1, with 9 nucleotides matching TRBD2. The V gene's germline CDR1 is LNHDA and CDR2 SQIVND (reference sequence). V lost 5 bases and J lost 3; bases outside the gene matches: 5. The CDR3 totals 15 residues. CDR3 sequence (DNA): TGTGCCAGTAGTCTGCGGGGGGGCCTCTACAATGAGCAGTTCTTC. It is translated as CASSLRGGLYNEQFF.